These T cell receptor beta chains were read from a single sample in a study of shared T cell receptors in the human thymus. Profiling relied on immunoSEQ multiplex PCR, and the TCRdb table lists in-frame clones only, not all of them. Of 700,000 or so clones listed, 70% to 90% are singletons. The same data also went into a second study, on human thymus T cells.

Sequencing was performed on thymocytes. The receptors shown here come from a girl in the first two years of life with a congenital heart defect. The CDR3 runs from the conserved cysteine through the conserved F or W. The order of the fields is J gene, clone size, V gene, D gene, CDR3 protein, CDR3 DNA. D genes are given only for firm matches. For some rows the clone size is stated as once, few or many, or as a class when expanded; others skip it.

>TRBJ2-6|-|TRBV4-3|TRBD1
CASSQDRGLSGANVLTF
TGCGCCAGCAGCCAAGATAGGGGGCTCTCTGGGGCCAACGTCCTGACTTTC
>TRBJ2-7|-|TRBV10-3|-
CAISEPEDKISYEQYF
TGTGCCATCAGTGAGCCAGAGGATAAGATCAGCTACGAGCAGTACTTC
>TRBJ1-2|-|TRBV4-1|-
CASSQGGGYTF
TGCGCCAGCAGCCAAGGAGGGGGCTACACCTTC
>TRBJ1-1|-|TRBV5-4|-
CASSPAVLNTEAFF
TGTGCCAGCAGCCCGGCGGTCTTGAACACTGAAGCTTTCTTT
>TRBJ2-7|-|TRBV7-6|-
CASSSLIQGQPYEQYF
TGTGCCAGCAGCTCTTTGATTCAAGGACAACCCTACGAGCAGTACTTC
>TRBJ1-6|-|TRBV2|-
CASSDGGGRTYNSPLHF
TGTGCCAGCAGTGACGGCGGGGGGAGGACGTATAATTCACCCCTCCACTTT
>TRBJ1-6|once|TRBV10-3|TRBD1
CAITEGGDRYSPLHF
TGTGCCATCACAGAAGGTGGGGACAGGTATTCACCCCTCCACTTT
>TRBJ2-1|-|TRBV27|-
CASSFVGEQFF
TGTGCCAGCAGTTTCGTCGGGGAGCAGTTCTTC
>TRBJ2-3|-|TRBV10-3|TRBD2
CAISGTGTSGGLRTDTQYF
TGTGCCATCAGTGGGACCGGGACTAGCGGGGGGCTACGCACAGATACGCAGTATTTT
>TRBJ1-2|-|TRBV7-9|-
CASSLNSSRPGLTNYGYTF
TGTGCCAGCAGCCTTAATTCATCTAGGCCAGGGCTAACTAACTATGGCTACACCTTC
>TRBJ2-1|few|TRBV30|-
CAWSEAHAGASISYNEQFF
TGTGCCTGGAGTGAGGCCCATGCTGGGGCATCGATCTCCTACAATGAGCAGTTCTTC
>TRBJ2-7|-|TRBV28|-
CACRGHPSYEQYF
TGTGCCTGCAGGGGACACCCCTCCTACGAGCAGTACTTC
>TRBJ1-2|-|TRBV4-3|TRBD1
CASSQDHRGRANYGYTF
TGCGCCAGCAGCCAAGATCACAGGGGGCGAGCTAACTATGGCTACACCTTC
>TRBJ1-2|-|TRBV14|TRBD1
CASSQHDRVDGYTF
TGTGCCAGCAGCCAACATGACAGGGTAGATGGCTACACCTTC
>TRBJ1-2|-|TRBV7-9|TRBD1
CASSSRQGQMGSGYGYTF
TGTGCCAGCAGCTCTCGTCAGGGACAGATGGGGTCAGGCTATGGCTACACCTTC
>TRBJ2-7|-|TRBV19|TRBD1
CASSIGRQGAWEQYF
TGTGCCAGTAGTATAGGTCGGCAGGGGGCTTGGGAGCAGTACTTC
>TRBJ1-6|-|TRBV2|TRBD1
CASKAVVETGTGSYSPLHF
TGTGCCAGCAAGGCGGTGGTGGAGACCGGGACAGGGTCCTATTCACCCCTCCACTTT
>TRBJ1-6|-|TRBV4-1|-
CASSQISRGGNSPLHF
TGCGCCAGCAGCCAAATTTCCCGGGGTGGGAATTCACCCCTCCACTTT
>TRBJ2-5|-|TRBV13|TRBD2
CASSLGLAGRGTQYF
TGTGCCAGCAGCTTGGGACTAGCGGGGCGCGGGACCCAGTACTTC
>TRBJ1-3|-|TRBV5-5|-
CASSLAMGRSGNTIYF
TGTGCCAGCAGCTTGGCCATGGGCCGCTCTGGAAACACCATATATTTT
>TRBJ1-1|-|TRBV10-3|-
CAISDGTWAPPTGNTEAFF
TGTGCCATCAGTGATGGGACGTGGGCCCCGCCGACAGGGAACACTGAAGCTTTCTTT
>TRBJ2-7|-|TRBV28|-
CASSFTGPLGHEQYF
TGTGCCAGCAGTTTCACAGGGCCCTTGGGCCACGAGCAGTACTTC
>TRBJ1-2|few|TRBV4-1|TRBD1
CASSQDPKHDRAYGYTF
TGCGCCAGCAGCCAAGATCCAAAGCATGACAGGGCCTATGGCTACACCTTC
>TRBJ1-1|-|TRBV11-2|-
CASSLAQTVPKAFF
TGTGCCAGCAGCTTAGCCCAGACAGTTCCTAAAGCTTTCTTT
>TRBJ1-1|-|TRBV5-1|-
CASRHRGKYTEAFF
TGCGCCAGCAGACATAGGGGGAAGTACACTGAAGCTTTCTTT
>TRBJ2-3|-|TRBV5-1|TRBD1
CASSWGQGGTDTQYF
TGCGCCAGCAGCTGGGGACAGGGAGGTACAGATACGCAGTATTTT
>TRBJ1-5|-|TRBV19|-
CASTDRNSNQPQHF
TGTGCCAGTACGGACAGAAATAGCAATCAGCCCCAGCATTTT
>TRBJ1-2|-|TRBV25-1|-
CASSDRFYGYTF
TGTGCCAGCAGTGACAGGTTCTATGGCTACACCTTC
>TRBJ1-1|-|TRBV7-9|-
CASRGPTMNTEAFF
TGTGCCAGCAGGGGCCCCACAATGAACACTGAAGCTTTCTTT
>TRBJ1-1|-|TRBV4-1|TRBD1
CASSQGYSRTGGSEAFF
TGCGCCAGCAGCCAAGGTTATTCGAGGACAGGGGGGTCTGAAGCTTTCTTT
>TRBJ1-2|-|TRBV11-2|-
CASSCLDCMGAYGYTF
TGTGCCAGCAGCTGCCTGGACTGTATGGGGGCCTATGGCTACACCTTC
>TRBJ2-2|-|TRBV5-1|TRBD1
CASRKRDRNTGELFF
TGCGCCAGCAGGAAAAGGGACAGGAACACCGGGGAGCTGTTTTTT
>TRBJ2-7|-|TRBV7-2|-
CASSSTGLMGFYEQYF
TGTGCCAGCAGCTCGACAGGACTGATGGGCTTCTACGAGCAGTACTTC
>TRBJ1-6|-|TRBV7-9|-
CASSLAAGMTYNSPLHF
TGTGCCAGCAGCTTAGCAGCAGGGATGACCTATAATTCACCCCTCCACTTT
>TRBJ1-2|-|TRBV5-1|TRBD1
CASSLFNGTGNGYTF
TGCGCCAGCAGCTTGTTTAATGGGACAGGGAATGGCTACACCTTC
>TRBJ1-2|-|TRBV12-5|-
CASGSGILSYTF
TGTGCTAGTGGCTCCGGGATCCTTAGCTACACCTTC
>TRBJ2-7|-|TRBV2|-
CASSEPYPDNEQYF
TGTGCCAGCAGTGAACCCTACCCGGACAACGAGCAGTACTTC
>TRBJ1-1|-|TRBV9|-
CASSPPPTGQVGEAFF
TGTGCCAGCAGCCCCCCCCCGACAGGCCAGGTGGGTGAAGCTTTCTTT
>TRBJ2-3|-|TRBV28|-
CASSCRDSRYTDTQYF
TGTGCCAGCAGTTGCCGGGACTCCCGGTACACAGATACGCAGTATTTT
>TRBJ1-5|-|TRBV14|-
CASSRAGNDQPQHF
TGTGCCAGCAGCCGGGCTGGTAATGATCAGCCCCAGCATTTT
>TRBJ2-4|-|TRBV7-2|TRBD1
CASSLDRGSGLAKNIQYF
TGTGCCAGCAGCTTAGACAGGGGCTCGGGTCTAGCCAAAAACATTCAGTACTTC
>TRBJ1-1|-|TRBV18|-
CASSTKRGAHTEAFF
TGTGCCAGCTCAACCAAGCGGGGGGCGCACACTGAAGCTTTCTTT
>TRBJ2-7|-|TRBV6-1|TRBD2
CASSEFGGGAVVYEQYF
TGTGCCAGCAGTGAATTCGGCGGGGGGGCCGTAGTGTACGAGCAGTACTTC
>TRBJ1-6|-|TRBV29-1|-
CSVGGDGLTLHF
TGCAGCGTTGGGGGGGACGGCCTCACCCTCCACTTT
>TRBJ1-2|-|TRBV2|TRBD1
CASSYGNRQGTDGYTF
TGTGCCAGCAGTTATGGGAACAGACAGGGGACGGACGGCTACACCTTC
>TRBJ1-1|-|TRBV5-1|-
CASVLGGADTEAFF
TGCGCCAGCGTACTTGGGGGGGCGGACACTGAAGCTTTCTTT
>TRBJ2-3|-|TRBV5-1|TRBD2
CASSLRLAGNHTQYF
TGCGCCAGCAGCTTGCGACTAGCGGGGAATCATACGCAGTATTTT
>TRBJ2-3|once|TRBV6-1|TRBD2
CASSVSGGAGDTQYF
TGTGCCAGCAGTGTTAGCGGGGGGGCGGGAGATACGCAGTATTTT